The sequence of this T cell receptor (beta chain) was determined in a study of response to subunit inactivated influenza vaccine. Study findings and constraints: After each seasonal influenza vaccination, few new T cells are recruited, the authors suggested.

TCRdb used MiXCR to reprocess the RT-PCR reads, holding one entry per CDR3 protein. The table lists hundreds of thousands of distinct CDR3 sequences, roughly 12% of them singletons, with roughly 10% in the top ten. Trimming cost V 1 base and J 7 bases, with 11 bases left between them. Germline V gene lookup returns CDR1 SGHTA and CDR2 FQGNSA. The CDR3 is 14 residues long. This clonotype has only a few counts. Antigen: not known. Here the sequenced sample was PBMCs from blood, taken on the day of vaccination. This TCR came from a man between 50 and 59 years old who received an inactivated influenza vaccine. This chain connects TRBV7-2 to TRBJ2-1, with a tentative D call TRBD2 (5 bases). CDR3 protein: CASSLGESWNEQFF. The CDR3 DNA reads as TGTGCCAGCAGCTTAGGGGAGTCGTGGAATGAGCAGTTCTTC.